The 27 T cell receptor beta chains presented below share a single source sample, sequenced in a study of shared clonotypes between healthy human individuals. It was CD45RO-negative cells, positively selected for CCR7, that made up naive CD8 cells, with terminally differentiated effector memory CD45RA+ cells excluded. Assay used: immunoSEQ multiplex PCR; TCRdb lists only in-frame clones, some missing. Of some 2.1 million clones in the sample, approximately 94% are singletons; the top ten hold about 1.1%. Sequencing was carried out using naive CD8+ T cells sorted from blood. Source of these receptors: a young man in good health.

The rearrangement joins TRBV5-6 to TRBJ2-7, with no clear D. V was cut by 0 bases and J by 6 bases, with 10 bases left in between. The CDR3 runs to 13 residues. Germline CDR1 is SGHDT and CDR2 is YYEEEE. This CDR3 reads CASSLGLAPEQYF. DNA for the CDR3: TGTGCCAGCAGCTTGGGTCTGGCCCCCGAGCAGTACTTC.

The chain combines TRBV9 with TRBJ1-1, with 8 bases matching TRBD1. This CDR3 comprises 16 residues. Unmatched junction bases numbered 8, after V lost 4 bases and J lost 0 bases. CDR1 SGDLS and CDR2 YYNGEE come from the germline V gene. In DNA, the CDR3 is TGTGCCAGCAGCCGTCCCGGGACAGGCTTGAACACTGAAGCTTTCTTT. Translation gives CASSRPGTGLNTEAFF.

The chain carries TRBV9 and TRBJ1-1, with 7 bases identical to TRBD1. The V segment lost 4 bases and the J segment 5 bases; nucleotides outside the gene matches: 5. CDR1 SGDLS and CDR2 YYNGEE come from the germline V gene. The CDR3 has 13 amino acids. CDR3 residues: CASSFGQDTEAFF. The DNA for the CDR3 is TGTGCCAGCAGCTTCGGACAGGATACTGAAGCTTTCTTT.

This chain joins TRBV30 and TRBJ1-2; no clear D. CDR1 and CDR2 from the germline V gene are GTSNPN and SVGIG (reference sequence). V was trimmed by 1 base and J by 4 bases, leaving 16 bases between them. This CDR3 has 15 residues. DNA for the CDR3: TGTGCCTGGAGTGCATCCGGCGGGCTCCCCTATGGCTACACCTTC. Translating gives CAWSASGGLPYGYTF.

The chain is built from TRBV4-3 and TRBJ2-1; D is uncertain. Trimming took off 0 bases at V and 10 bases at J, with 16 bases between the two ends. The CDR3 consists of 15 residues. The germline gives CDR1 LGHNA, CDR2 YSLEER. CDR3 sequence reads: CASSQDSGSADEQFF. DNA for the CDR3: TGCGCCAGCAGCCAAGATTCGGGTTCAGCCGACGAGCAGTTCTTC.

J is TRBJ2-7 and V is TRBV10-1, with D perhaps given as TRBD1 or TRBD2 (5 bases each). The germline V and J ends were trimmed by 8 bases and 1 base, with 12 bases remaining between them. CDR3 size: 13 residues. The germline V gene has CDR1 WNHNN and CDR2 SYGVQD (reference sequence). The CDR3 nucleotides are TGCGCCAGCGCCCCGGGACCGTCCTACGAGCAGTACTTC. Protein sequence: CASAPGPSYEQYF.

V and J are TRBV5-4 and TRBJ1-1; unclear D gene. Per germline, CDR1 SGHNT and CDR2 YYREEE (reference sequence). Trimming took off 4 bases at V and 0 bases at J, with 13 bases between the two ends. The CDR3 consists of 15 residues. CDR3 protein: CASSLMPGMNTEAFF. In DNA, the CDR3 is TGTGCCAGCAGCCTCATGCCGGGGATGAACACTGAAGCTTTCTTT.

The gene calls are TRBV6-5 and TRBJ2-7; D is ambiguous. V lost 0 bases, J lost 0 bases, and 12 bases lay in between. The CDR3 totals 16 residues. From germline, CDR1 is MNHEY and CDR2 SVGAGI. DNA of the CDR3: TGTGCCAGCAGTTACTCGGCGGAATCTAGCTCCTACGAGCAGTACTTC. Translated: CASSYSAESSSYEQYF.

The chain joins TRBV4-1 to TRBJ2-7, with TRBD1 matching over 7 bases. V lost 1 base to trimming and J lost 3 bases; unmatched junction nucleotides: 9. Germline values: CDR1 MGHRA, CDR2 YSYEKL. CDR3 length equals 16 residues. The DNA for the CDR3 is TGCGCCAGCAGCCAAGGGACAGGTACCCAAGGCTACGAGCAGTACTTC. The encoded protein is CASSQGTGTQGYEQYF.

V usage is TRBV19 and J usage is TRBJ1-2; D uncertain. This CDR3 has 12 amino acids. The germline CDR1 and CDR2 sequences are LNHDA and SQIVND (reference sequence). The V end lost 5 bases, the J end lost 5 bases, and 9 bases lay between the germline ends. Written as DNA, the CDR3 is TGTGCCAGTAGTCCGCACGCGTATGGCTACACCTTC. Its translation is CASSPHAYGYTF.

For this clone: Other DNA sequences in this sample translate to the same CDR3. The chain joins TRBV6-6 to TRBJ1-2; D gene uncertain. CDR1 is MNHNY, CDR2 SVGAGI, per germline (reference sequence). This CDR3 has 12 amino acids. Trimming pared 2 bases from V and 8 bases from J, leaving 9 bases between. CDR3 sequence: CASSYGEGGYTF. In DNA form, the CDR3 reads TGTGCCAGCAGTTACGGGGAGGGCGGCTACACCTTC.

The genes are TRBV6-5 and TRBJ1-4; D may be TRBD1 (6 bases). Germline CDR1 reads MNHEY; CDR2 reads SVGAGI. The V end lost 4 bases, the J end lost 3 bases, and 15 bases lay between the germline ends. CDR3 size: 16 residues. CDR3 bases: TGTGCCAGCAGTTCCGCAGGCGAGGGGGCTAATGAAAAACTGTTTTTT. It translates to CASSSAGEGANEKLFF.

This chain joins TRBV4-1 and TRBJ1-1; 7 nucleotides agree with TRBD1. Germline values: CDR1 MGHRA, CDR2 YSYEKL. V was pared by 0 bases and J by 3 bases, with 4 bases of the junction left unmatched. This CDR3 comprises 15 residues. The CDR3 protein is CASSQDAGQYTEAFF. Written as DNA, the CDR3 is TGCGCCAGCAGCCAAGACGCGGGACAGTACACTGAAGCTTTCTTT.

Worth noting for this clone: Other DNA variants within this sample encode the same CDR3. The chain joins TRBV6-5 to TRBJ2-2, with D possibly matching TRBD1 (5 bases). The V end lost 2 bases, the J end lost 6 bases, and 7 bases lay between the germline ends. Germline loops: CDR1 MNHEY, CDR2 SVGAGI. The CDR3 runs to 13 residues. As DNA, the CDR3 is TGTGCCAGCAGTTACCAGGGCGCCGGGGAGCTGTTTTTT. This codes for CASSYQGAGELFF.

This chain links TRBV4-1 with TRBJ2-7, with a possible D match to TRBD2 (5 bases). This CDR3 spans 16 amino acids. Germline CDR1 reads MGHRA; CDR2 reads YSYEKL. Deletions cut 0 bases from V and 2 bases from J, with 14 bases between. Here the CDR3 reads CASSQDPATTAYEQYF. In nucleotides, the CDR3 is TGCGCCAGCAGCCAAGATCCCGCGACTACCGCCTACGAGCAGTACTTC.

This clone was found once. The CDR3 nucleotides read TGTGCCTGGAGTGTAGCAGGGCCGGGTGAAGCTTTCTTT. Translation: CAWSVAGPGEAFF. The rearrangement uses TRBV30 and TRBJ1-1; tentatively, D is TRBD1 (5 bases). Trimming left V 0 bases short and J 7 bases short, with 12 bases between. The CDR3 has 13 amino acids. Germline V gene lookup returns CDR1 GTSNPN and CDR2 SVGIG (reference sequence).

The chain uses TRBV4-1 and TRBJ1-3; unclear D gene. In germline, CDR1 is MGHRA, CDR2 YSYEKL. Trimming removed 1 base at V and 4 bases at J, with 11 bases between. The CDR3 totals 15 residues. CDR3 sequence reads: CASSQGLASGNTIYF. CDR3 nucleotide sequence: TGCGCCAGCAGCCAAGGGCTAGCTTCGGGAAACACCATATATTTT.

V is TRBV6-1 and J is TRBJ1-1, with TRBD1 as a possible D gene (6 bases). Germline V CDR1 and CDR2: MNHNS, SASEGT. The CDR3 consists of 16 residues. The V end lost 4 bases, the J end lost 1 base, and 16 bases lay between the germline ends. CDR3 sequence reads: CASSVTLAQGNTEAFF. Written as DNA, the CDR3 is TGTGCCAGCAGTGTAACTTTAGCACAGGGGAACACTGAAGCTTTCTTT.

Of note for this clone: This CDR3 is also generated by other DNA sequences in the sample. This chain connects TRBV5-6 to TRBJ1-1; no definite D call. There are 13 residues in the CDR3. V was trimmed by 0 bases and J by 4 bases, leaving 7 bases between them. Germline V CDR1 and CDR2: SGHDT, YYEEEE. The CDR3 sequence is CASSLGFGTEAFF. CDR3 sequence (DNA): TGTGCCAGCAGCTTGGGGTTCGGCACTGAAGCTTTCTTT.

With regard to this clone: Its ends do not fully match the called genes, so a read error is possible. V and J are TRBV7-7 and TRBJ2-7; D uncertain. The CDR3 has 13 amino acids. Per the germline V gene, CDR1 is SSHAT and CDR2 is FNYEAQ (reference sequence). CDR3 DNA sequence: TGTGCTAGCAGCTTCCAGGCCTCCTACGAGCAGTACTTC. Protein: CASSFQASYEQYF.

The table lists this clone with a few counts. Other nucleotide sequences in the sample specify the same CDR3. V gene TRBV19 combines with J gene TRBJ2-7; no clear D. The V gene lost 3 bases and the J gene lost 4 bases, with 4 bases spanning the gap. There are 11 residues in the CDR3. The germline V gene has CDR1 LNHDA and CDR2 SQIVND (reference sequence). CDR3 nucleotide sequence: TGTGCCAGTAGTATTGGTTACGAGCAGTACTTC. Translating it yields CASSIGYEQYF.

V usage is TRBV7-3 and J usage is TRBJ2-7; 11 bases fit TRBD1. Germline values: CDR1 SGHTA, CDR2 FQGTGA. The CDR3 sequence is 16 residues long. V lost 2 bases and J lost 3; bases outside the gene matches: 6. The CDR3 here is CASSLGSGTGGYEQYF. The CDR3 region has the DNA TGTGCCAGCAGCTTAGGATCGGGGACAGGGGGCTACGAGCAGTACTTC.

The J gene is TRBJ2-7, the V gene TRBV28; 7 bases align to TRBD1. The CDR3 length is 15 residues. Germline values: CDR1 MDHEN, CDR2 SYDVKM. V dropped 2 bases and J dropped 2; count of bases not matched to a gene: 6. The CDR3 reads CASSLPGTATYEQYF. The DNA of the CDR3 is TGTGCCAGCAGTTTACCCGGGACAGCCACCTACGAGCAGTACTTC. The full variable domain, completed using reference TRBV28 and TRBJ2-7, is DVKVTQSSRYLVKRTGEKVFLECVQDMDHENMFWYRQDPGLGLRLIYFSYDVKMKEKGDIPEGYSVSREKKERFSLILESASTNQTSMYLCASSLPGTATYEQYFGPGTRLTVT.

About this clone itself: Other nucleotide sequences from this sample produce the same CDR3. The V gene is TRBV11-2, the J gene TRBJ1-1; D perhaps matches TRBD1 (6 bases). This CDR3 spans 13 amino acids. The V gene lost 1 base and the J gene lost 5 bases, with 8 bases spanning the gap. CDR1 and CDR2 from the germline V gene are SGHAT and FQNNGV. This chain's CDR3 is CASSLGRGTEAFF. The DNA for the CDR3 is TGTGCCAGCAGCTTAGGCAGGGGAACTGAAGCTTTCTTT.

The V gene is TRBV27, the J gene TRBJ1-5; a weak D match, TRBD1 (6 bases). V was pared by 2 bases and J by 6 bases, with 17 bases between. There are 16 residues in the CDR3. CDR1 is MNHEY, CDR2 SMNVEV, per germline (reference sequence). The CDR3: CASSLHRGDPTQPQHF. The CDR3 coding sequence is TGTGCCAGCAGTTTACATAGGGGGGACCCTACTCAGCCCCAGCATTTT.

The chain couples TRBV29-1 to TRBJ1-2; D unresolved. Germline V gene sequence: CDR1 SQVTM, CDR2 ANQGSEA. The CDR3 runs 12 residues. The V end lost 1 base, the J end lost 4 bases, and 7 bases lay between the germline ends. The CDR3 reads CSVEGNSYGYTF. CDR3 nucleotides: TGCAGCGTTGAAGGCAACTCCTATGGCTACACCTTC.

The chain joins TRBV11-2 to TRBJ1-1; D is possibly TRBD1 (5 bases). Deletions cut 0 bases from V and 11 bases from J, with 13 bases between. The CDR3 has 13 residues. Germline assignment: CDR1 SGHAT and CDR2 FQNNGV. The CDR3 region has the DNA TGTGCCAGCAGCTTAGATCCCCAGGGATGGGCTTTCTTT. Translated, it gives CASSLDPQGWAFF. The entire variable domain, with the rest obtained from reference TRBV11-2 and TRBJ1-1, is as follows: EAGVAQSPRYKIIEKRQSVAFWCNPISGHATLYWYQQILGQGPKLLIQFQNNGVVDDSQLPKDRFSAERLKGVDSTLKIQPAKLEDSAVYLCASSLDPQGWAFFGQGTRLTVV.